This T cell receptor (beta chain) was sequenced during a study of blood T cells in healthy people across ages. Study findings and constraints: Fewer expanded clones and more diversity marked long-lived versus aged donors.

This clonotype was recorded many times. The antigen remains unidentified. Next came a second PCR, run for roughly 7 to 12 cycles, which used a sample-barcoded 5' primer along with a J-beta primer mix. TCRdb re-derived calls from the 5' RACE reads in MiXCR, one entry per CDR3 protein. Here the sample spans around 900,000 distinct CDR3 sequences, under 30% being singletons. Germline V gene data show CDR1 as SGHDT and CDR2 as YYEEEE. The CDR3 covers 15 residues. V was clipped by 2 bases and J by 4 bases, with 14 bases between them. Those donating, healthy Caucasian individuals from Russia, were aged roughly 6 to 95.

The sample comprised blood. The receptor was isolated from a woman aged 80 or over in good health. This rearrangement joins TRBV5-6 to TRBJ2-3, with D possibly TRBD2 on 7 matching bases. CDR3 protein: CASSFRGGRADTQYF. For the CDR3, the DNA is TGTGCCAGCAGCTTCCGAGGGGGGAGGGCAGATACGCAGTATTTT.